The T cell receptor beta chain under discussion was sequenced for a study of blood T cell repertoires in COVID-19. In the study overall: Samples representing acute and convalescent COVID-19 were sourced from the United States, Italy and Spain.

V was pared by 5 bases and J by 5 bases, with 3 bases of the junction left unmatched. In germline, CDR1 is SGHTA, CDR2 FQGTGA. The CDR3 extends over 15 amino acids. In the authors' workflow: Amplification of reference gene primers was used by the study to estimate nucleated cell counts. Clones were read by immunoSEQ multiplex PCR, and TCRdb kept only the in-frame ones, dropping some. From that table come the V and J calls and clone size; the DNA was used to work out D and trimming. The sample holds around 220,000 clones, 80% to 90% seen once. The sample comprised peripheral blood. This TCR was recovered from a man younger than 40 with active or convalescent COVID-19. This chain links TRBV7-3 with TRBJ2-2; 12 bases fit TRBD2. The CDR3 DNA follows: TGTGCCAGCAGCGCACTAGCGGGAGGAACCGGGGAGCTGTTTTTT. Translated: CASSALAGGTGELFF. Drawing the rest from reference TRBV7-3 and TRBJ2-2, the complete variable domain is GAGVSQTPSNKVTEKGKYVELRCDPISGHTALYWYRQSLGQGPEFLIYFQGTGAADDSGLPNDRFFAVRPEGSVSTLKIQRTERGDSAVYLCASSALAGGTGELFFGEGSRLTVL.